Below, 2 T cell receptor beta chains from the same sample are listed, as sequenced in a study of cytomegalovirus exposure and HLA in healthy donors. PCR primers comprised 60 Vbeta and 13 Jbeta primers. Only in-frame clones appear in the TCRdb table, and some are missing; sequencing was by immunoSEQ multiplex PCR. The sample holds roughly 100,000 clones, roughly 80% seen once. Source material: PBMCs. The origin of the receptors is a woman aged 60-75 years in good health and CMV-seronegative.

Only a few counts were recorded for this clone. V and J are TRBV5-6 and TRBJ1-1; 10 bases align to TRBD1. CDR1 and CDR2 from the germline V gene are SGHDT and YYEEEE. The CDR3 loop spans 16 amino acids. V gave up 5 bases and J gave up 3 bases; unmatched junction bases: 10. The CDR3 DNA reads TGTGCCAGCAGGTTAGACAGGGGGCGCGACCACACTGAAGCTTTCTTT. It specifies CASRLDRGRDHTEAFF.

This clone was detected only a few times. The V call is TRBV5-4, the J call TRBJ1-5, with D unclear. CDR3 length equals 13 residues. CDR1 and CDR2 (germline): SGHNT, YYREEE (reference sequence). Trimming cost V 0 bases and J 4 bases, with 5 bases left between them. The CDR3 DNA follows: TGTGCCAGCAGCTTGGACGGGAATCAGCCCCAGCATTTT. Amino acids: CASSLDGNQPQHF. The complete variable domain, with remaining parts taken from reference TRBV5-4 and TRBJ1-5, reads ETGVTQSPTHLIKTRGQQVTLRCSSQSGHNTVSWYQQALGQGPQFIFQYYREEENGRGNFPPRFSGLQFPNYSSELNVNALELDDSALYLCASSLDGNQPQHFGDGTRLSIL.